These 15 T cell receptor beta chains were sequenced from one sample in a study of shared clonotypes between healthy human individuals. The protocol was immunoSEQ multiplex PCR, while the TCRdb copy is restricted to in-frame clones and leaves out a portion. The sample lists about 2.3 million clones; approximately 93% were seen once. The sequenced sample was naive CD4+ T cells from PBMCs. The subset here: CD45RA+ positively selected. The source of these receptors is a man aged 18 to 30 in good health. Some clones in this sample may be carry-over from other donors' samples.

The chain has TRBV7-2 and TRBJ2-1; D perhaps matches TRBD1 (5 bases). This CDR3 has 12 residues. In germline, CDR1 is SGHTA, CDR2 FQGNSA. V was cut by 4 bases and J by 12 bases, with 13 bases left in between. This CDR3 is CASSSQGVGQFF. The CDR3 nucleotides are TGTGCCAGCAGCTCCCAAGGGGTAGGGCAGTTCTTC.

The rearrangement uses TRBV5-4 and TRBJ2-3; the D is unclear. This CDR3 region has 16 residues. V dropped 0 bases and J dropped 4 bases, with 15 bases sitting between them. Looked up from germline, CDR1 is SGHNT and CDR2 is YYREEE (reference sequence). CDR3 sequence reads: CASSLVATLEADTQYF. The CDR3 DNA sequence: TGTGCCAGCAGCTTGGTGGCCACCTTAGAAGCAGATACGCAGTATTTT. Variable domain in full (rest from reference TRBV5-4 and TRBJ2-3): ETGVTQSPTHLIKTRGQQVTLRCSSQSGHNTVSWYQQALGQGPQFIFQYYREEENGRGNFPPRFSGLQFPNYSSELNVNALELDDSALYLCASSLVATLEADTQYFGPGTRLTVL.

V and J are TRBV11-2 and TRBJ1-1, with D tentatively TRBD1 (5 bases). This CDR3 spans 15 amino acids. V was shortened by 2 bases and J by 4 bases, with 14 bases between the two germline ends. Germline V CDR1 and CDR2: SGHAT, FQNNGV. The CDR3 DNA reads as TGTGCCAGCAGCTTATTCGGAGGGCAGGGCACTGAAGCTTTCTTT. This codes for CASSLFGGQGTEAFF.

Note on this clone: The same CDR3 can be traced to other DNA sequences in this sample. V is TRBV18 and J is TRBJ2-5; D remains ambiguous. Germline CDR1 KGHSH, CDR2 LQKENI. Trimming pared 0 bases from V and 5 bases from J, leaving 4 bases between. The CDR3 covers 12 residues. CDR3 sequence reads: CASSPPWETQYF. CDR3 nucleotides: TGTGCCAGCTCACCACCATGGGAGACCCAGTACTTC. Combining the CDR3 with reference TRBV18 and TRBJ2-5 gives the whole variable domain NAGVMQNPRHLVRRRGQEARLRCSPMKGHSHVYWYRQLPEEGLKFMVYLQKENIIDESGMPKERFSAEFPKEGPSILRIQQVVRGDSAAYFCASSPPWETQYFGPGTRLLVL.

In its sample, this clone was seen once. Within the sample, other DNA sequences also encode this same CDR3. The rearrangement uses TRBV28 and TRBJ1-1; D is uncertain. Trimming cost V 6 bases and J 1 base, with 6 bases left between them. CDR3 length: 12 residues. Germline lookup yields CDR1 MDHEN and CDR2 SYDVKM. In DNA, the CDR3 is TGTGCCAGCAGCTTCAGGAACACTGAAGCTTTCTTT. It translates to CASSFRNTEAFF.

The chain links TRBV7-6 to TRBJ1-1; D is unresolved. The CDR3 consists of 14 residues. The germline gives CDR1 SGHVS, CDR2 FNYEAQ. Trimming took 4 bases from V and 1 from J, leaving 10 bases between them. The CDR3 nucleotides read TGTGCCAGCAGCTACGATGAAGCGAACACTGAAGCTTTCTTT. Encoded protein: CASSYDEANTEAFF.

This clone is a singleton in its sample. This rearrangement joins TRBV4-1 to TRBJ2-1; 7 nucleotides agree with TRBD2. This CDR3 comprises 15 residues. In germline, CDR1 is MGHRA, CDR2 YSYEKL. V dropped 5 bases and J dropped 0; count of bases not matched to a gene: 4. CDR3 region: CASSSSGVSYNEQFF. The CDR3 region has the DNA TGCGCCAGCAGCTCGAGCGGGGTCTCCTACAATGAGCAGTTCTTC.

The chain uses TRBV7-2 and TRBJ2-7, with 9 bases that match TRBD2. Trimming removed 5 bases from V and 6 bases from J; junction bases left unmatched: 5. Germline V gene data show CDR1 as SGHTA and CDR2 as FQGNSA. The CDR3 runs to 13 residues. Here the CDR3 DNA reads TGTGCCAGCAGCCAGACTAGCGGAAGCGAGCAGTACTTC. It encodes CASSQTSGSEQYF.

The gene calls are TRBV7-2 and TRBJ2-5, with 7 positions matching TRBD2. The junction had 11 bases not matched to a gene; V was cut back by 2 bases and J by 2 bases. The CDR3 runs to 17 residues. In germline, CDR1 is SGHTA, CDR2 FQGNSA. The CDR3 DNA is TGTGCCAGCAGCTTAAAACTGATAGCGGGCTCACAAGAGACCCAGTACTTC. Translated: CASSLKLIAGSQETQYF.

This chain links TRBV19 with TRBJ2-3; D possibly uses TRBD1 or TRBD2 (6 bases each). The CDR3 totals 14 residues. In germline, CDR1 is LNHDA, CDR2 SQIVND (reference sequence). Trimming cost V 3 bases and J 6 bases, with 13 bases left between them. CDR3 DNA sequence: TGTGCCAGTAGTATTGGAGGGGGATTGGATACGCAGTATTTT. Amino acids: CASSIGGGLDTQYF. Drawing the rest from reference TRBV19 and TRBJ2-3, the complete variable domain is DGGITQSPKYLFRKEGQNVTLSCEQNLNHDAMYWYRQDPGQGLRLIYYSQIVNDFQKGDIAEGYSVSREKKESFPLTVTSAQKNPTAFYLCASSIGGGLDTQYFGPGTRLTVL.

The V and J genes are TRBV4-3 and TRBJ2-5, with a tentative D call TRBD1 (6 bases). The CDR3 contains 15 residues. Trimming cost V 3 bases and J 1 base, with 12 bases left between them. From germline, CDR1 is LGHNA and CDR2 YSLEER. The DNA of the CDR3 is TGCGCCAGCAGCCAGCAGACAGGTGTCCAAGAGACCCAGTACTTC. Its translation: CASSQQTGVQETQYF.

The chain uses TRBV29-1 and TRBJ2-3; D remains ambiguous. CDR1 is SQVTM, CDR2 ANQGSEA, per germline. CDR3 length equals 10 residues. V gave up 8 bases and J gave up 2 bases, with 5 bases separating them. This chain's CDR3 is CSLYTDTQYF. The CDR3, as DNA: TGCAGCCTTTACACAGATACGCAGTATTTT.

This sequence joins TRBV5-1 and TRBJ2-4, with D possibly matching TRBD1 (5 bases). The CDR3 covers 16 residues. The germline V gene has CDR1 SGHRS and CDR2 YFSETQ. V was shortened by 0 bases and J by 0 bases, with 10 bases between the two germline ends. The DNA for the CDR3 is TGCGCCAGCAGCTTGGGACAGCACCTAGCCAAAAACATTCAGTACTTC. Protein product: CASSLGQHLAKNIQYF.

The chain couples TRBV2 to TRBJ2-7, with a tentative D call TRBD1 (6 bases). This CDR3 spans 13 amino acids. V lost 7 bases to trimming and J lost 3 bases, with 13 bases between them. The V gene's germline CDR1 is SNHLY and CDR2 FYNNEI. The CDR3 protein is CASTIGQHYEQYF. As DNA, the CDR3 is TGTGCCAGCACTATCGGACAGCACTACGAGCAGTACTTC.

A remark on this clone: At the DNA level, this CDR3 is encoded by other sequences in the same sample as well. The chain joins TRBV15 to TRBJ2-7, with D unresolved. The CDR3 runs 12 residues. Germline CDR1 is LNHNV and CDR2 is YYDKDF (reference sequence). Trimming stripped 0 bases from V and 3 bases from J, with 3 bases between. Written as DNA, the CDR3 is TGTGCCACCAGCAGAGATATCTACGAGCAGTACTTC. This gives the protein CATSRDIYEQYF. Full variable domain (remainder filled in from reference TRBV15 and TRBJ2-7): DAMVIQNPRYQVTQFGKPVTLSCSQTLNHNVMYWYQQKSSQAPKLLFHYYDKDFNNEADTPDNFQSRRPNTSFCFLDIRSPGLGDTAMYLCATSRDIYEQYFGPGTRLTVT.